The rows below give T cell receptor beta chains drawn from one sample of a study of radiotherapy plus CTLA-4 blockade in lung cancer. This table comes from immunoSEQ multiplex PCR, and its TCRdb copy is limited to in-frame clones, with some not included. Here the sample spans roughly 90,000 clones, less than 80% being singletons. Specimen: peripheral blood, collected from a patient treated with radiotherapy plus ipilimumab. The receptors were gathered from a human donor with non-small cell lung cancer that progressed on radiotherapy plus ipilimumab. Each CDR3 is given with its conserved first and last residue. The order of the fields is CDR3 DNA, CDR3 protein, D gene, V gene, J gene, clone size. A D gene is named only where the DNA matches it firmly. A clone size is listed for some rows: how often the clone was seen (once, few, many), or a class if it is expanded.

CDR3nt: TGCGCCAGCAGCCAGGGACTGGCTAATGAAAAACTGTTTTTT
CDR3aa: CASSQGLANEKLFF
d_gene: .
v_gene: TRBV4-1
j_gene: TRBJ1-4
abundance: .

CDR3nt: TGTGCCAGCAGCTTAGAGGGAGGGGGCTACACCTTC
CDR3aa: CASSLEGGGYTF
d_gene: .
v_gene: TRBV7-9
j_gene: TRBJ1-2
abundance: .

CDR3nt: TGCGCCAGCAGCTCGGGACAGGGCAGGGGAGATACGCAGTATTTT
CDR3aa: CASSSGQGRGDTQYF
d_gene: TRBD1
v_gene: TRBV5-1
j_gene: TRBJ2-3
abundance: .

CDR3nt: TGTGCCAGCAGCTTAGATGGACAGCCTTTGGGGGAGCAGTACTTC
CDR3aa: CASSLDGQPLGEQYF
d_gene: .
v_gene: TRBV7-8
j_gene: TRBJ2-7
abundance: .

CDR3nt: TGTGCCAGCAGCTTGGCCGCGGGGGATACGCAGTATTTT
CDR3aa: CASSLAAGDTQYF
d_gene: .
v_gene: TRBV5-6
j_gene: TRBJ2-3
abundance: .

CDR3nt: TGCGCCAGCCGGAGTTCTCTGAACACTGAAGCTTTCTTT
CDR3aa: CASRSSLNTEAFF
d_gene: .
v_gene: TRBV5-1
j_gene: TRBJ1-1
abundance: medium-sized

CDR3nt: TGTGCCAGCAGCCCGCCTCACAGTATCGGGAGGGGGAATGAGCAGTTCTTC
CDR3aa: CASSPPHSIGRGNEQFF
d_gene: TRBD2
v_gene: TRBV7-9
j_gene: TRBJ2-1
abundance: .

CDR3nt: TGCGCCAGCAGCTTGGGACAGGGAAACACAGATACGCAGTATTTT
CDR3aa: CASSLGQGNTDTQYF
d_gene: TRBD1
v_gene: TRBV5-1
j_gene: TRBJ2-3
abundance: .

CDR3nt: TGTGCCAGCAGCTTAGGCGCAAGGATGGTCGAAAAACTGTTTTTT
CDR3aa: CASSLGARMVEKLFF
d_gene: .
v_gene: TRBV7-6
j_gene: TRBJ1-4
abundance: .

CDR3nt: TGTGCCAGCAGCTTCGGGACAGGGGGCTACAATGAGCAGTTCTTC
CDR3aa: CASSFGTGGYNEQFF
d_gene: TRBD1
v_gene: TRBV5-4
j_gene: TRBJ2-1
abundance: .

CDR3nt: TGTGCCAGCAGTGCTGCACTCGACTCTGAAGTCTCTGGAAACACCATATATTTT
CDR3aa: CASSAALDSEVSGNTIYF
d_gene: .
v_gene: TRBV6-1
j_gene: TRBJ1-3
abundance: .